Here is one TCR beta chain with its context. Its matching antigen is unknown. Viral peptide pools were used in the ViraFEST assay to expand antigen-specific CD4+ T cells, and sequencing came afterward. CD4+ T cell isolation took place after approximately 11 days of culture. Vaccine administered to participants consisted of two doses of either BNT162b2 or mRNA-1273. This entry comes from a study of vaccination effects on CD4 cells after COVID-19. Generated by immunoSEQ multiplex PCR, the TCRdb table keeps only in-frame clones and is missing some. This sample has over 14,000 clones, with around three quarters found just once. Trimming removed 8 bases from V and 7 bases from J, with 18 bases in between. Germline V gives CDR1 ENHRY, CDR2 SYGVKD. The CDR3 runs 14 residues.

The chain has TRBV10-3 and TRBJ1-3; the D is unclear. This TCR was sampled from a human donor who received a COVID-19 vaccine. The sample consisted of CD4+ T cells from PBMCs cultured with SARS-CoV-2 spike peptides, taken after COVID-19 vaccination. CDR3 bases: TGTGCCATCTTCGACGGGCGGGTAGGGAACACCATATATTTT. It specifies CAIFDGRVGNTIYF.